A selection of T cell receptor beta chains follows, all from one sample in a study of T cell responses to AZD1222 COVID-19 vaccine. Measured with immunoSEQ multiplex PCR; TCRdb has only the in-frame clones, and not every one. The sample consists of around 180,000 clones, approximately 90% of them appearing once. Sample: peripheral blood, taken on day 0 of AZD1222 vaccination. The source of these receptors is an adult in good health. CDR3s include the opening cysteine and the closing phenylalanine or tryptophan.

v_call,j_call,cdr3_length,cdr3_aa
TRBV3-1/TRBV3-2,TRBJ1-2,16,CASSQEFVTVIYGYTF
TRBV3-1/TRBV3-2,TRBJ1-2,13,CASSQGTGVGYTF
TRBV6-2/TRBV6-3,TRBJ2-1,16,CASSYPGTSVVVEQFF
TRBV6-5,TRBJ1-5,13,CASREDRYQPQHF
TRBV5-5,TRBJ1-1,13,CASSPEGSPEAFF
TRBV12-3/TRBV12-4,TRBJ1-1,13,CASRHDRGWEAFF
TRBV5-8,TRBJ1-2,14,CASSRRTGVYGYTF
TRBV19,TRBJ2-1,14,CASGLGGGALEQFF
TRBV4-1,TRBJ2-1,15,CASSPTGTPGGEQFF
TRBV5-1,TRBJ1-5,15,CASSLTGGSNQPQHF
TRBV3-1/TRBV3-2,TRBJ2-3,14,CASSRTHRADTQYF